This T cell receptor (beta chain) appears in the sequencing data of a study of blood T cell repertoires in COVID-19. The wider study: Researchers got acute and convalescent COVID-19 samples from the United States, Italy and Spain. Sources were T cells, B-cell-depleted T cells, or PBMCs; the material itself was cDNA or gDNA.

Original methodology: Reference gene primer amplification gave nucleated cell count estimates. Clones were sequenced by immunoSEQ multiplex PCR, and TCRdb holds only the in-frame ones, with some missing. The DNA was the basis for D and trimming; V, J and clone size are from that table. The profile covers roughly 70,000 clones, with about four fifths appearing a single time and about 4.3% taken by the ten largest. The CDR3 length is 16 residues. Trimming shortened V by 0 bases and J by 2 bases, and 14 bases separated the two germline ends. Germline loops: CDR1 SGHRS, CDR2 YFSETQ. Sequenced input: peripheral blood. The sequence derives from a woman aged 55-70 years with acute or convalescent COVID-19. The J gene is TRBJ2-5, the V gene TRBV5-1, with D possibly matching TRBD1 (6 bases). CDR3 region: CASSLVPGATQETQYF. DNA of the CDR3: TGCGCCAGCAGCTTGGTTCCAGGGGCAACTCAAGAGACCCAGTACTTC. The full variable domain, rest sourced from reference TRBV5-1 and TRBJ2-5, is KAGVTQTPRYLIKTRGQQVTLSCSPISGHRSVSWYQQTPGQGLQFLFEYFSETQRNKGNFPGRFSGRQFSNSRSEMNVSTLELGDSALYLCASSLVPGATQETQYFGPGTRLLVL.